The rows below give T cell receptor beta chains drawn from one sample of a study of OX40 agonist ivuxolimab in advanced cancers. The protocol was immunoSEQ multiplex PCR, while the TCRdb copy is restricted to in-frame clones and leaves out a portion. The sample carries fewer than 80,000 clones, under 90% recorded once. The input for sequencing was CD4+ or CD8+ T cells sorted from blood, taken in a trial of the OX40 agonist ivuxolimab. The origin of the receptors is an adult with an advanced solid tumor such as melanoma, head and neck, liver or kidney cancer. Both conserved end residues are part of each CDR3. D genes are given only for firm matches. Only part of the rows carry a size: once, few, many, or a class if the clone is expanded.

v_call	j_call	d_call	clone_size	cdr3_nt	cdr3_aa
TRBV5-6	TRBJ2-1	TRBD1	-	TGTGCCAGCAGCTTGGTAGGGGGCGCGAGATACAATGAGCAGTTCTTC	CASSLVGGARYNEQFF
TRBV5-1	TRBJ2-5	-	-	TGCGCCAGCAGCCCAGAGACTGCACAAGAGACCCAGTACTTC	CASSPETAQETQYF
TRBV6-1	TRBJ1-5	-	-	TGTGCCAGCAGACGGTCGCCGGGGGATCAGCCCCAGCATTTT	CASRRSPGDQPQHF
TRBV28	TRBJ1-2	TRBD1	once	TGTGCCAGCAGCCGGACAGGGTTGGCCTATGGCTACACCTTC	CASSRTGLAYGYTF
TRBV6-5	TRBJ1-6	TRBD1	-	TGTGCCAGCCGACCGACAGGGGCGAATTCACCCCTCCACTTT	CASRPTGANSPLHF
TRBV4-3	TRBJ2-2	TRBD2	-	TGCGCCAGCAGCCAAGTGGGTAGCGGGGGGGCCGGGACCGGGGAGCTGTTTTTT	CASSQVGSGGAGTGELFF
TRBV7-2	TRBJ1-2	-	once	TGTGCCAGCAGTCGTAGCGGGGCCCGTGGCTACACCTTC	CASSRSGARGYTF
TRBV2	TRBJ2-7	TRBD1	-	TGTGCCAGCAGTGAAAGTCGGACAGGGAGGTACGAGCAGTACTTC	CASSESRTGRYEQYF
TRBV11-3	TRBJ2-3	TRBD2	-	TGTGCCAGCAGCTTAGGGACTAGCGGGAGCGGAGATACGCAGTATTTT	CASSLGTSGSGDTQYF
TRBV7-9	TRBJ1-2	-	-	TGTGCCAGCAGCCGAGGGGGGGCTTCCTATGGCTACACCTTC	CASSRGGASYGYTF
TRBV7-9	TRBJ1-2	TRBD1	few	TGTGCCAGCAGCCTAGGACAGGGGAATGGCTACACCTTC	CASSLGQGNGYTF
TRBV7-9	TRBJ2-1	-	-	TGTGCCAGCAGCTTAGGAGGCCTCGGACGGTGGATCTTC	CASSLGGLGRWIF
TRBV27	TRBJ2-7	TRBD1	-	TGTGCCAGCAGTGAGGCACAGGGGGACTACGAGCAGTACTTC	CASSEAQGDYEQYF
TRBV11-3	TRBJ1-2	-	-	TGTGCCAGCAGCTTTACCGACAGGAGGGCAGGCTACACCTTC	CASSFTDRRAGYTF
TRBV4-3	TRBJ2-7	-	once	TGCGCCAGCAGCCAAGATTGGGGCGACGAGCAGTACTTC	CASSQDWGDEQYF
TRBV7-3	TRBJ2-2	TRBD2	-	TGTGCCAGCAGCCTAACTAGCGGGGCGAACACCGGGGAGCTGTTTTTT	CASSLTSGANTGELFF